This T cell receptor beta chain was observed in a study of naive and memory T cell subsets. Study-level findings and limits: TCRs were reportedly recovered from both biopsy types, mostly tuberculin test sites. Tuberculin site TCR excess was interpreted as type IV hypersensitivity infiltration.

Ligated cDNA underwent four rounds of PCR with nested alpha and beta constant region primers and SP2. Alpha and beta constant region primers primed reverse transcription for blood and skin samples. TCRdb recomputed calls from the UMI-ligation and nested PCR reads with MiXCR, one row per CDR3 protein. The table shows more than 13,000 distinct CDR3 sequences, with about 5% occurring only once. Treatment reported: skin biopsy from PPD injection site in Mantoux-positive individual. A UMI-containing oligonucleotide was joined by 3' ligation to the TCR cDNA template. Tuberculin skin test biopsies were taken where PPD was injected in Mantoux-positive people. The V end was cut by 1 base, the J end by 0 bases, with 9 bases between. CDR3 length: 15 amino acids. From germline, CDR1 is MNHNY and CDR2 SVGAGI (reference sequence). This clonotype was detected ten times or more. Its cognate antigen is unknown.

The sample in question was skin, obtained from a tuberculin skin test site. V gene TRBV6-6 combines with J gene TRBJ1-1; D gene unclear. The sequence derives from an adult in good health. The CDR3 loop is CASSYYRSMNTEAFF. In DNA form, the CDR3 reads TGTGCCAGCAGTTACTACAGATCCATGAACACTGAAGCTTTCTTT.